The rows below give T cell receptor beta chains drawn from one sample of a study of OX40 agonist ivuxolimab in advanced cancers. The repertoire was sequenced with immunoSEQ multiplex PCR; TCRdb's copy has only in-frame clones and lacks some. The sample carries 40,000 to 60,000 clones, roughly 80% recorded once. Source: CD4+ or CD8+ T cells sorted from blood, taken in a trial of the OX40 agonist ivuxolimab. All receptors derive from an adult with an advanced solid tumor such as melanoma, head and neck, liver or kidney cancer. CDR3s include the opening cysteine and the closing phenylalanine or tryptophan. A D gene is named only where the DNA matches it firmly. Size is omitted from some rows. Given values are once, few, many or a class for expanded clones.

j_gene | abundance | d_gene | v_gene | CDR3aa | CDR3nt
TRBJ2-1 | . | . | TRBV28 | CASSGLDEQFF | TGTGCCAGCTCAGGGTTGGATGAGCAGTTCTTC
TRBJ1-6 | once | . | TRBV27 | CASSTQEYNSPLHF | TGTGCCAGCAGTACTCAGGAGTATAATTCACCCCTCCACTTT
TRBJ2-1 | . | TRBD2 | TRBV13 | CASSPWGGRASGLPLAYNEQFF | TGTGCCAGCAGCCCGTGGGGAGGGAGGGCTAGCGGGCTTCCATTAGCCTACAATGAGCAGTTCTTC
TRBJ1-1 | once | . | TRBV28 | CASSLSDANTEAFF | TGTGCCAGCAGTTTGTCGGACGCGAACACTGAAGCTTTCTTT
TRBJ2-3 | . | . | TRBV10-3 | CAISDYSTDTQYF | TGTGCCATCAGTGACTACAGCACAGATACGCAGTATTTT
TRBJ1-1 | . | . | TRBV27 | CASRPTRRGNTEAFF | TGTGCCAGCAGACCTACCAGGAGAGGGAACACTGAAGCTTTCTTT
TRBJ1-1 | . | . | TRBV7-7 | CASSSGSNTEAFF | TGTGCTAGCAGCTCGGGATCGAACACTGAAGCTTTCTTT
TRBJ2-7 | . | TRBD2 | TRBV4-2 | CASSQDIPGGGDEQYF | TGTGCCAGCAGCCAAGATATCCCGGGAGGAGGTGACGAGCAGTACTTC
TRBJ2-1 | . | . | TRBV12-2 | CASRHSSGRGGSPYNEQFF | TGTGCAAGTCGCCATTCTAGCGGGAGGGGGGGTAGTCCCTACAATGAGCAGTTCTTC
TRBJ2-5 | . | TRBD2 | TRBV20-1 | CSVAGEETQYF | TGCAGTGTAGCGGGAGAGGAGACCCAGTACTTC
TRBJ1-2 | . | TRBD1 | TRBV6-5 | CASSSGTVTVYGYTF | TGTGCCAGCAGTTCAGGGACAGTGACAGTATATGGCTACACCTTC
TRBJ2-1 | few | TRBD1 | TRBV27 | CASRLQGAGEQFF | TGTGCCAGCAGACTACAGGGGGCTGGGGAGCAGTTCTTC
TRBJ2-7 | . | . | TRBV4-2 | CASSPGSAGNPYEQYF | TGTGCCAGCAGCCCAGGTTCGGCAGGGAACCCCTACGAGCAGTACTTC
TRBJ2-3 | . | . | TRBV7-9 | CASSPRGGADTQYF | TGTGCCAGCAGCCCCCGAGGGGGGGCGGATACGCAGTATTTT
TRBJ2-5 | once | TRBD2 | TRBV7-7 | CASSLTGGETQYF | TGTGCCAGCAGCTTAACGGGGGGGGAGACCCAGTACTTC
TRBJ1-3 | . | . | TRBV19 | CASSILTGGNTIYF | TGTGCCAGTAGTATCCTGACAGGTGGAAACACCATATATTTT
TRBJ2-7 | . | TRBD1 | TRBV5-6 | CASSSGQEYYEQYF | TGTGCCAGCAGCTCGGGACAGGAATACTACGAGCAGTACTTC
TRBJ2-1 | . | TRBD2 | TRBV7-2 | CASSKPGLGNEQFF | TGTGCCAGCAGCAAACCGGGACTAGGCAATGAGCAGTTCTTC
TRBJ2-1 | . | TRBD2 | TRBV7-8 | CASSQSTSGGPFF | TGTGCCAGCAGCCAAAGCACATCGGGAGGCCCGTTCTTC
TRBJ1-1 | once | TRBD1 | TRBV19 | CASSVYKRTGRVKTEAFF | TGTGCCAGTAGCGTATATAAACGGACAGGGCGCGTTAAGACTGAAGCTTTCTTT
TRBJ2-3 | . | TRBD1 | TRBV9 | CASSAPVGQVSTDTQYF | TGTGCCAGCAGCGCCCCCGTGGGACAGGTTAGCACAGATACGCAGTATTTT
TRBJ1-2 | . | TRBD1 | TRBV6-5 | CASRYRGLDYGYTF | TGTGCCAGCAGATACAGGGGGCTGGACTATGGCTACACCTTC
TRBJ2-7 | . | . | TRBV5-8 | CASSGGTASYEQYF | TGTGCCAGCAGCGGCGGGACGGCCTCCTACGAGCAGTACTTC
TRBJ2-5 | . | TRBD1 | TRBV6-6 | CASSYLGTAQETQYF | TGTGCCAGTTCCTACCTCGGGACAGCCCAAGAGACCCAGTACTTC
TRBJ2-7 | few | . | TRBV18 | CASSPPRTRTALYEQYF | TGTGCCAGCTCACCACCCCGAACCAGGACGGCCCTATACGAGCAGTACTTC
TRBJ2-7 | . | . | TRBV28 | CASSSYKQPRGPEQYF | TGTGCCAGCAGTTCATACAAGCAACCTAGGGGACCTGAGCAGTACTTC
TRBJ2-1 | . | TRBD2 | TRBV30 | CAWSETSGKSEQFF | TGTGCCTGGAGTGAGACTAGCGGTAAGAGTGAGCAGTTCTTC
TRBJ2-3 | . | . | TRBV4-3 | CASSQGRGVRTDTQYF | TGCGCCAGCAGCCAAGGACGGGGAGTCCGAACAGATACGCAGTATTTT
TRBJ2-5 | once | TRBD1 | TRBV28 | CASSLTGGWETQYF | TGTGCCAGCAGTTTAACAGGGGGCTGGGAGACCCAGTACTTC
TRBJ1-1 | few | . | TRBV11-2 | CASSYNGGMNTEAFF | TGTGCCAGCAGCTATAACGGGGGGATGAACACTGAAGCTTTCTTT
TRBJ1-5 | . | TRBD1 | TRBV28 | CASTRDRGRVEPQHF | TGTGCCAGCACCCGGGACAGGGGGCGGGTTGAGCCCCAGCATTTT
TRBJ2-3 | . | . | TRBV7-6 | CASRQGFTDTQYF | TGTGCCAGCAGACAAGGCTTCACAGATACGCAGTATTTT
TRBJ1-2 | once | . | TRBV7-9 | CASSLTTNFGYTF | TGTGCCAGCAGCTTAACTACTAATTTTGGCTACACCTTC
TRBJ2-3 | . | TRBD2 | TRBV5-6 | CASSPVGLGFSDTQYF | TGTGCCAGCAGCCCTGTGGGACTAGGTTTCTCAGATACGCAGTATTTT
TRBJ2-2 | . | . | TRBV6-5 | CASSYSTAGELFF | TGTGCCAGCAGTTACTCGACAGCCGGGGAGCTGTTTTTT
TRBJ2-7 | few | TRBD1 | TRBV18 | CASSPSGDRGSNEQYF | TGTGCCAGCTCACCAAGTGGGGACAGGGGTTCCAACGAGCAGTACTTC